This T cell receptor (beta chain) emerged from a study of metastatic and nonmetastatic thyroid tumors (dated by TCRdb to 2018 to 2020). In terms of the full investigation: The researchers compared repertoires between peripheral blood samples and tumor or nodule tissue samples from patients with malignant or benign thyroid disease.

The investigation overall reported the following: In both blood and tumor samples, malignant tumors were reported to have significantly higher TCR beta diversity than benign nodules.

Before undergoing thyroid surgery, none of the patients had been given any kind of treatment. Using T-cell receptor beta sequencing, the researchers looked back retrospectively at clinical samples from patients, gathered between the early 2010s and the late 2010s. The method was PCR. The instrument was an Illumina HiSeq 4000. The TCR beta-chain CDR3 region of each patient was profiled by high-throughput sequencing. Processing in the source paper ran as follows. A classifier to discriminate distant-metastatic papillary thyroid cancer patients was built from CDR3 differences across clinicopathological groups. Repertoire diversity was assessed with the Shannon index, and tumor-blood repertoire similarity with the Morisita-Horn index. TCRdb applied fastp at Q25 and MiXCR to the public reads, then kept only in-frame beta chains. The V and J calls were not made by the authors but by TCRdb's processing. For this sample there are about 14,000 clones; more than 25% appear just once. The ten largest make up roughly 19% of the sample.

The sample holds many counts of this clone. The clone's antigen remains unknown. It has no much larger one-base neighbor in the sample; base qualities were not kept. Other nucleotide sequences from this sample produce the same CDR3. Sequenced material: tumor tissue. The source of this sequence is a female donor with papillary thyroid cancer or a benign thyroid nodule (not recorded which). Some clones in this sample may be carry-over from other donors' samples.

The DNA sequence is given as TGTGCCAGCAGGGGGACAGGGAATGACTATGGCTACACCTTC. It translates as CASRGTGNDYGYTF. The rearranged segments are TRBV28 and TRBJ1-2; 9 of the junction bases match TRBD1. V loses 6 bases at its end and J loses 3 bases; junction bases beyond the gene matches: 5. The CDR3 measures 14 amino acids from cysteine to phenylalanine. Here the CDR3 DNA is all that survives: 42 bases in frame from base 1. CDR1 is given as MDHEN and CDR2 as SYDVKM, both from the germline V gene.